The 7 T cell receptor beta chains below all came from one sample that was sequenced in a study of sequential checkpoint blockade in melanoma. Profiled with immunoSEQ multiplex PCR; TCRdb holds only in-frame clones, not every one. The table has 18,000 or so clones, over 60% seen once. As for treatment: randomized to nivolumab then ipilimumab (arm A) or the reverse (arm B). The sequencing used CD8+ T cells sorted from blood (inferred from file names), collected from a patient given nivolumab and ipilimumab in sequence. These receptors all stem from a human donor with melanoma.

The J gene is TRBJ2-5, the V gene TRBV7-6; 11 bases fit TRBD2. The CDR3 is 16 residues long. Germline CDR1 and CDR2: SGHVS and FNYEAQ. J lost 5 bases, V lost 6 bases, and 11 bases had no gene match. CDR3 DNA: TGTGCCAGCAGACCCCTAGCGGGGGGCCCCATGGAGACCCAGTACTTC. It yields the protein CASRPLAGGPMETQYF.

By its share, this clone is medium-sized (0.01 to 0.1%). The J gene is TRBJ2-7, the V gene TRBV10-3, with TRBD1 identical over 9 bases. Trimming cost V 0 bases and J 0 bases; bases outside gene matches: 3. The CDR3 loop spans 16 amino acids. From germline, CDR1 is ENHRY and CDR2 SYGVKD. CDR3 protein: CAISESTGGSSYEQYF. CDR3 DNA sequence: TGTGCCATCAGTGAGTCGACAGGGGGAAGCTCCTACGAGCAGTACTTC.

CDR3 DNA sequence: TGTGCCAGCAGCTCAGATTCGACAGGGGGCCTCGGCGAGCAGTACTTC. It encodes CASSSDSTGGLGEQYF. The chain has TRBV13 and TRBJ2-7, with TRBD1 matching 10 bases. V lost 4 bases, J lost 6 bases, and 12 bases stayed unmatched. CDR1 and CDR2 from the germline V gene are PRHDT and FYEKMQ (reference sequence). The CDR3 runs to 16 residues. The complete variable domain, with remaining parts taken from reference TRBV13 and TRBJ2-7, reads AAGVIQSPRHLIKEKRETATLKCYPIPRHDTVYWYQQGPGQDPQFLISFYEKMQSDKGSIPDRFSAQQFSDYHSELNMSSLELGDSALYFCASSSDSTGGLGEQYFGPGTRLTVT.

CDR3 residues: CASIHGTGGNYGYTF. The CDR3 coding sequence is TGTGCCAGCATCCACGGGACAGGGGGCAACTATGGCTACACCTTC. V and J are TRBV28 and TRBJ1-2, with 12 positions matching TRBD1. The CDR3 sequence is 15 residues long. Per germline, CDR1 MDHEN and CDR2 SYDVKM. V trimming: 7 bases; J trimming: 2 bases; junction bases outside the gene matches: 5.

This chain joins TRBV6-1 and TRBJ2-5; tentative D call: TRBD2 (5 bases). Trimming cost V 6 bases and J 5 bases, with 19 bases left between them. The CDR3 covers 15 residues. Germline V gene data show CDR1 as MNHNS and CDR2 as SASEGT. Here the CDR3 reads CASRFRLWTQETQYF. In DNA, the CDR3 is TGTGCCAGCAGATTCAGACTATGGACCCAGGAGACCCAGTACTTC.

J is TRBJ2-7 and V is TRBV5-6; D uncertain. The CDR3 has 13 residues. The V end was cut by 1 base, the J end by 1 base, with 6 bases between. The germline V gene encodes CDR1 SGHDT and CDR2 YYEEEE. This chain's CDR3 is CASSLLSSYEQYF. The DNA of the CDR3 is TGTGCCAGCAGCTTGCTTAGTTCCTACGAGCAGTACTTC. Based on the CDR3 plus reference TRBV5-6 and TRBJ2-7, the full variable domain is DAGVTQSPTHLIKTRGQQVTLRCSPKSGHDTVSWYQQALGQGPQFIFQYYEEEERQRGNFPDRFSGHQFPNYSSELNVNALLLGDSALYLCASSLLSSYEQYFGPGTRLTVT.

Here the CDR3 DNA reads TGCGCCAGCAGCCAAGTCCAGTATAATGAGCAGTTCTTC. Translating it yields CASSQVQYNEQFF. The chain recombines TRBV4-1 with TRBJ2-1; no clear D gene. The CDR3 consists of 13 residues. With 1 base removed from V and 7 bases from J, the gap between germline ends came to 8 bases. Germline CDR1 MGHRA, CDR2 YSYEKL.